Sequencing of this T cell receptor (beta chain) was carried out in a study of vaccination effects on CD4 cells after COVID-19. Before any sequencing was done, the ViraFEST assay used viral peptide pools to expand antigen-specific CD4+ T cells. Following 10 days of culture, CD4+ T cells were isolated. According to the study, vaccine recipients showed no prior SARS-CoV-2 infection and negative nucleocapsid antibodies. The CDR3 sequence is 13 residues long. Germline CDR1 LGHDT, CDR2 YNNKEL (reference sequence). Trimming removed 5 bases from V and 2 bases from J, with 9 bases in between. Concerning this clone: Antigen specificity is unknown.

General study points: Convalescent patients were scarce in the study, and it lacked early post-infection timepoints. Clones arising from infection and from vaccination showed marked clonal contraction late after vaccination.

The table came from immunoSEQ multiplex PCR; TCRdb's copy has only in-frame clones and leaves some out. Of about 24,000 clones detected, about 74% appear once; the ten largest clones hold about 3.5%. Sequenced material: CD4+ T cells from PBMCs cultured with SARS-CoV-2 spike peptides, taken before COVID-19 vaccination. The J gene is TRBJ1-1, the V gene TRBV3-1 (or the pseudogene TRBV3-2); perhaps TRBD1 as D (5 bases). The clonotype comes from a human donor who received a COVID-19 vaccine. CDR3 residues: CASSLQVNTEAFF. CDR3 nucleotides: TGTGCCAGCAGCTTACAGGTAAACACTGAAGCTTTCTTT.